Following are 19 T cell receptor beta chains from one sample sequenced in a study of blood T cell repertoires in COVID-19. TCRdb's copy holds only in-frame clones and misses some; the assay was immunoSEQ multiplex PCR. The table includes around 230,000 clones, roughly 90% detected once. Sequences were obtained from peripheral blood. The receptors here all came from a man in his 60s who had recovered from COVID-19.

This clone has a handful of counts. V and J are TRBV30 and TRBJ1-4, with D maybe TRBD1 (6 bases). V dropped 2 bases and J dropped 10 bases, with 17 bases sitting between them. This CDR3 spans 14 amino acids. Germline V gives CDR1 GTSNPN, CDR2 SVGIG (reference sequence). CDR3 bases: TGTGCCTGGAGTAAGTCAGGGGAGTTCGGAAAACTGTTTTTT. Its translation: CAWSKSGEFGKLFF.

The chain couples TRBV5-1 to TRBJ1-5, with D hard to call. Germline CDR1 is SGHRS and CDR2 is YFSETQ. The CDR3 runs to 14 residues. Trimming removed 4 bases at V and 4 bases at J, with 12 bases between. CDR3: CASSLPGLNQPQHF. The CDR3 DNA reads as TGCGCCAGCAGCCTCCCCGGTTTGAATCAGCCCCAGCATTTT.

There are a few counts of this clone. The chain has TRBV19 and TRBJ2-1; 7 bases fit TRBD1. CDR3 length: 16 amino acids. Germline V gene lookup returns CDR1 LNHDA and CDR2 SQIVND (reference sequence). V was clipped by 9 bases and J by 0 bases; unmatched bases: 11. Here the CDR3 reads CASKGTALSSYNEQFF. Here the CDR3 DNA reads TGTGCCAGCAAGGGGACAGCCTTGAGCTCCTACAATGAGCAGTTCTTC.

The chain has TRBV5-1 and TRBJ2-1; TRBD1 matches 7 bases. Per germline, CDR1 SGHRS and CDR2 YFSETQ. The ends lost 1 base at V and 0 bases at J; junction bases unmatched: 1. The CDR3 contains 15 residues. CDR3 in amino acids: CASSLTGVSYNEQFF. The CDR3 DNA follows: TGCGCCAGCAGCTTGACAGGGGTCTCCTACAATGAGCAGTTCTTC.

This chain links TRBV6-4 with TRBJ2-3, with 11 bases that match TRBD2. The V and J ends lost 5 bases and 6 bases, in that order; junction bases with no gene match: 10. This CDR3 spans 16 amino acids. Germline V gives CDR1 MRHNA, CDR2 SNTAGT. CDR3 region: CASSTSRTSGWDTQYF. The CDR3 DNA sequence: TGTGCCAGCAGTACATCCCGGACTAGCGGGTGGGATACGCAGTATTTT.

This chain links TRBV2 with TRBJ2-3; TRBD2 matches 8 bases. The V gene end was trimmed by 7 bases and the J gene end by 3 bases; junction bases not matched to a gene: 9. Germline V gene lookup returns CDR1 SNHLY and CDR2 FYNNEI. The CDR3 contains 15 residues. CDR3 DNA sequence: TGTGCCAGCACCCGGGGGGGACTACTGACAGATACGCAGTATTTT. Its translation is CASTRGGLLTDTQYF. The variable domain in full, completed from reference TRBV2 and TRBJ2-3, reads EPEVTQTPSHQVTQMGQEVILRCVPISNHLYFYWYRQILGQKVEFLVSFYNNEISEKSEIFDDQFSVERPDGSNFTLKIRSTKLEDSAMYFCASTRGGLLTDTQYFGPGTRLTVL.

The chain couples TRBV19 to TRBJ1-1, with D possibly being TRBD1 (5 bases). Germline V gene data show CDR1 as LNHDA and CDR2 as SQIVND (reference sequence). Trimming took 11 bases from V and 6 from J, leaving 19 bases between them. The CDR3 is made up of 13 amino acids. This chain's CDR3 is CASFGRGVAEAFF. In nucleotides, the CDR3 is TGTGCCTCCTTCGGACGGGGGGTCGCTGAAGCTTTCTTT.

The genes are TRBV5-6 and TRBJ1-5; D is perhaps TRBD1 (5 bases). V shed 4 bases and J shed 9 bases, with 17 bases lying between them. CDR1 is SGHDT and CDR2 is YYEEEE in the germline V gene. CDR3 size: 14 residues. The CDR3: CASSPASRAGPQHF. The CDR3 nucleotides read TGTGCCAGCAGCCCCGCCTCCAGGGCAGGGCCCCAGCATTTT.

The V gene is TRBV2, the J gene TRBJ2-5; D gene uncertain. This CDR3 is built from 12 residues. Germline assignment: CDR1 SNHLY and CDR2 FYNNEI. Trimming cost V 5 bases and J 1 base, with 5 bases left between them. CDR3 in amino acids: CASSTSQETQYF. CDR3 DNA sequence: TGTGCCAGCAGTACATCCCAAGAGACCCAGTACTTC. The whole variable domain, remainder taken from reference TRBV2 and TRBJ2-5, is EPEVTQTPSHQVTQMGQEVILRCVPISNHLYFYWYRQILGQKVEFLVSFYNNEISEKSEIFDDQFSVERPDGSNFTLKIRSTKLEDSAMYFCASSTSQETQYFGPGTRLLVL.

This clone was seen once. CDR3: CASNSQDYYNEQFF. The CDR3 bases are TGTGCCAGTAATAGTCAGGATTACTACAATGAGCAGTTCTTC. The chain joins TRBV19 to TRBJ2-1; D not certain. The CDR3 totals 14 residues. Germline CDR1 LNHDA, CDR2 SQIVND (reference sequence). Trimming took off 7 bases at V and 3 bases at J, with 13 bases between the two ends. Supplemented by reference TRBV19 and TRBJ2-1, the full variable domain reads DGGITQSPKYLFRKEGQNVTLSCEQNLNHDAMYWYRQDPGQGLRLIYYSQIVNDFQKGDIAEGYSVSREKKESFPLTVTSAQKNPTAFYLCASNSQDYYNEQFFGPGTRLTVL.

The chain carries TRBV27 and TRBJ2-2, with a tentative D call TRBD1 (6 bases). The V and J ends lost 4 bases and 7 bases respectively, with 16 bases between them. The CDR3 covers 15 residues. Germline V lookup: CDR1 MNHEY, CDR2 SMNVEV (reference sequence). The CDR3 protein is CASSSGVGAVGELFF. CDR3 sequence (DNA): TGTGCCAGCAGTTCCGGGGTGGGGGCGGTCGGGGAGCTGTTTTTT.

Notes on this clone: The limits of the CDR3 on the DNA are not certain, so only TCRdb's listed CDR3 is given. The chain combines TRBV21-1 with TRBJ2-2; the table's TRBD1 call for D was not verified on the DNA. TRBV21-1 is a documented pseudogene. The length of the CDR3 is 18 amino acids, counting both ends. The CDR3 loop is CASSKAGVAGGAIGELFF.

J is TRBJ1-5 and V is TRBV3-1 (or the pseudogene TRBV3-2), with TRBD1 matching 7 bases. The CDR3 is 16 residues long. Germline values: CDR1 LGHDT, CDR2 YNNKEL (reference sequence). J was trimmed by 2 bases and V by 1 base; bases with no gene match: 5. The CDR3 DNA reads as TGTGCCAGCAGCCAAGGCACAGGGGCGGGCAATCAGCCCCAGCATTTT. It translates to CASSQGTGAGNQPQHF.

The V and J genes are TRBV7-2 and TRBJ1-6; a possible D gene is TRBD1 (5 bases). Trimming removed 1 base from V and 10 bases from J, with 11 bases in between. Germline lookup yields CDR1 SGHTA and CDR2 FQGNSA. The CDR3 contains 14 residues. CDR3 DNA: TGTGCCAGCAGCTTAGGTTCGACAGCCTCACCCCTCCACTTT. Amino acid sequence: CASSLGSTASPLHF.

V and J are TRBV5-1 and TRBJ1-5, with 9 bases lining up with TRBD1. The CDR3 totals 15 residues. The V gene's germline CDR1 is SGHRS and CDR2 YFSETQ. V lost 3 bases and J lost 7; bases outside the gene matches: 8. CDR3 DNA: TGCGCCAGCAGCTGGGGCGGGACAGGGAACCAGCCCCAGCATTTT. This gives the protein CASSWGGTGNQPQHF.

The chain is built from TRBV14 and TRBJ2-7, with D maybe TRBD2 (5 bases). This CDR3 is 16 amino acids long. Germline V CDR1 and CDR2: SGHDN, FVKESK. V shed 4 bases and J shed 0 bases, with 16 bases lying between them. CDR3 nucleotide sequence: TGTGCCAGCAGCCCCCTCGGAGGCGACCACTCCTACGAGCAGTACTTC. Translation gives CASSPLGGDHSYEQYF. The whole variable domain, remainder taken from reference TRBV14 and TRBJ2-7, is EAGVTQFPSHSVIEKGQTVTLRCDPISGHDNLYWYRRVMGKEIKFLLHFVKESKQDESGMPNNRFLAERTGGTYSTLKVQPAELEDSGVYFCASSPLGGDHSYEQYFGPGTRLTVT.

This chain connects TRBV5-1 to TRBJ1-2; D is possibly TRBD1 (5 bases). Trimming took off 0 bases at V and 5 bases at J, with 14 bases between the two ends. Germline V gives CDR1 SGHRS, CDR2 YFSETQ. The length of the CDR3 is 15 residues. CDR3 nucleotides: TGCGCCAGCAGCTTGGCCCTAGGGGTTACGTATGGCTACACCTTC. Its protein is CASSLALGVTYGYTF. Filled out from reference TRBV5-1 and TRBJ1-2, the complete variable domain reads KAGVTQTPRYLIKTRGQQVTLSCSPISGHRSVSWYQQTPGQGLQFLFEYFSETQRNKGNFPGRFSGRQFSNSRSEMNVSTLELGDSALYLCASSLALGVTYGYTFGSGTRLTVV.

J is TRBJ2-1 and V is TRBV18; 13 bases map to TRBD2. The V and J ends lost 2 bases and 9 bases, in that order; junction bases with no gene match: 4. This CDR3 is 15 amino acids long. Germline V lookup: CDR1 KGHSH, CDR2 LQKENI. This chain's CDR3 is CASSPGLAGVGEQFF. The CDR3, as DNA: TGTGCCAGCTCACCAGGACTAGCGGGGGTCGGTGAGCAGTTCTTC.

The chain couples TRBV7-9 to TRBJ2-2; weak D call: TRBD2 (5 bases). This CDR3 contains 13 residues. Germline lookup yields CDR1 SEHNR and CDR2 FQNEAQ (reference sequence). V was trimmed by 5 bases and J by 7 bases, leaving 11 bases between them. The CDR3 nucleotides read TGTGCCAGCAGCCTCAGTCGGGGCGGGGAGCTGTTTTTT. Translation gives CASSLSRGGELFF.